This T cell receptor beta chain is from a study of CD8+ T cells in alopecia areata. Whole-study context: Treated patients received oral tofacitinib, 5 to 10 mg twice daily.

Germline CDR1 is LGHNA and CDR2 is YSLEER. The V end was cut by 2 bases, the J end by 4 bases, with 13 bases between. The CDR3 loop spans 15 amino acids. Study-wide results and limits: Patients displayed less clarity in TCR sharing than mice, a finding possibly related to HLA. Both scalp clonality and the expanded CD8+ clones among the top 100 showed a significant decrease with tofacitinib.

Extraction of RNA preceded its reverse transcription into cDNA, which served as the sequencing template. Method: immunoSEQ multiplex PCR; TCRdb's copy keeps in-frame clones and lacks some. The data contain about 290,000 clones, roughly 60% of them singletons. A remark on this clone: Its antigen remains unidentified.

As to treatment: oral pan-JAK inhibitor, 5-10 mg twice daily. The sample here was CD4+ T cells sorted from blood, taken at week 24, from a patient treated with tofacitinib. This sequence was found in a human donor with alopecia areata. V and J are TRBV4-3 and TRBJ2-3; D unclear. CDR3 in amino acids: CASSQRVAPSDTQYF. CDR3 DNA: TGCGCCAGCAGCCAAAGGGTAGCACCGTCAGATACGCAGTATTTT.